This T cell receptor beta chain was observed in a study of somatic mutations in cytotoxic T cells in rheumatoid arthritis. Study-wide background: There were some V beta antibody-stained T-cell populations flow-sorted at nearly 100% purity, and these included V beta1+ cells sequenced for TCRB.

The method was immunoSEQ multiplex PCR; TCRdb's version includes in-frame clones alone and lacks a portion of them. The table includes more than 10,000 clones, roughly 70% detected once. This clone was counted once. Its antigen is not identified. General study findings and limits: Clonality of CD8+ cells rose with age in rheumatoid arthritis patients but not healthy controls.

This receptor was taken from a man between 60 and 70 years old in good health. Sample: CD8+ T cells sorted from blood.

CDR3 protein: CASSQDRAGMNTEAFF. The CDR3 DNA is TGCGCCAGCAGCCAAGATCGGGCAGGCATGAACACTGAAGCTTTCTTT. The genes are TRBV4-3 and TRBJ1-1; D gene ambiguous. The V end was cut by 0 bases, the J end by 0 bases, with 11 bases between. The germline CDR1 and CDR2 sequences are LGHNA and YSLEER. There are 16 residues in the CDR3.